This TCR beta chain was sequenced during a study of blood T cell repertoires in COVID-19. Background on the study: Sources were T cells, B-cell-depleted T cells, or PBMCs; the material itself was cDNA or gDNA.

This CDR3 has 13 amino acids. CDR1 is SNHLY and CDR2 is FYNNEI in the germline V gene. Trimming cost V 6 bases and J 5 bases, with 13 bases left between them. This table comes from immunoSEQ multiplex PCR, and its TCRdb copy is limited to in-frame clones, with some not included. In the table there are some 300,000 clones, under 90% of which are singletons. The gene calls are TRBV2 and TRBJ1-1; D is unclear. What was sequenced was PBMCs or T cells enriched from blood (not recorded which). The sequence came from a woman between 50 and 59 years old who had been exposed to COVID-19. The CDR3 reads CASSRGVGTEAFF. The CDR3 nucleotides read TGTGCCAGCAGCCGCGGGGTTGGGACTGAAGCTTTCTTT.